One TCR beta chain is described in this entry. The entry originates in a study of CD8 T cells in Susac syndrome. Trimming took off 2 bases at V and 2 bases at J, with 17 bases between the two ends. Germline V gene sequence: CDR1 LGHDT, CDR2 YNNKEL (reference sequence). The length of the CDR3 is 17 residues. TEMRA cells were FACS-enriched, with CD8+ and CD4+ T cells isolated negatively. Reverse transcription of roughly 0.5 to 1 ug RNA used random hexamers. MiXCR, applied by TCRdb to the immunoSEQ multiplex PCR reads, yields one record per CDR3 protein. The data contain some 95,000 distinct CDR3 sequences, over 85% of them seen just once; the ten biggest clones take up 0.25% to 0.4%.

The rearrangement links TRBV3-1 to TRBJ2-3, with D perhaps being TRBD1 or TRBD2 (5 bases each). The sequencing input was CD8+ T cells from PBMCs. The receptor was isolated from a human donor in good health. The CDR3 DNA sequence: TGTGCCAGCAGCCAACACCTTCCGGGACGGATCACAGATACGCAGTATTTT. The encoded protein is CASSQHLPGRITDTQYF.